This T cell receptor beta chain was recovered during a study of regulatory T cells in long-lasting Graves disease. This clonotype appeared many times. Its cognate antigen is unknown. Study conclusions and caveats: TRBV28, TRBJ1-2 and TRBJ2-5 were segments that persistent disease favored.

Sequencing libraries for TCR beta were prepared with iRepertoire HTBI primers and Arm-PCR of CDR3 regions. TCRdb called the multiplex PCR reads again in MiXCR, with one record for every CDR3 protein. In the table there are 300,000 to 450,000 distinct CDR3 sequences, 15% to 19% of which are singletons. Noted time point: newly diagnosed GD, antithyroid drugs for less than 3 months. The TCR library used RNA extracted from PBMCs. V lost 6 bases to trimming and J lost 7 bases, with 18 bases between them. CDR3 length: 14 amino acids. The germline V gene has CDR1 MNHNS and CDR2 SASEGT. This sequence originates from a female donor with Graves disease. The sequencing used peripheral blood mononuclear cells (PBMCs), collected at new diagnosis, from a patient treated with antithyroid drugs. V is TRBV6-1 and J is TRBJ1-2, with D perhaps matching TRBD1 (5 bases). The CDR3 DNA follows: TGTGCCAGCAGACTCAGGGACGGGAGTCCTGGCTACACCTTC. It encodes CASRLRDGSPGYTF.